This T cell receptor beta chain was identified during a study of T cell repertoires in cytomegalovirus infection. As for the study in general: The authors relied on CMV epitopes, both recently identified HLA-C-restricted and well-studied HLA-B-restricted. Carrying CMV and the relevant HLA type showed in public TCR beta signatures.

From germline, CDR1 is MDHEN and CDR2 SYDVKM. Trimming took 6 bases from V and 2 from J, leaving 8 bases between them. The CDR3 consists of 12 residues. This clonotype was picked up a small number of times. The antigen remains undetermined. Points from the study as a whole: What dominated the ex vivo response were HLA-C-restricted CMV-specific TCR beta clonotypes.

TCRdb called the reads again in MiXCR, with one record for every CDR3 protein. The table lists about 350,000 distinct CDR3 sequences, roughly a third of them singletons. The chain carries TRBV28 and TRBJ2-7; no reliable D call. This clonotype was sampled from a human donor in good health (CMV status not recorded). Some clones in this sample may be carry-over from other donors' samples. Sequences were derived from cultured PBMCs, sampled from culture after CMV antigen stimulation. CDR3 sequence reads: CASSSHTYEQYF. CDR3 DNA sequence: TGTGCCAGCAGCTCCCATACCTACGAGCAGTACTTC.